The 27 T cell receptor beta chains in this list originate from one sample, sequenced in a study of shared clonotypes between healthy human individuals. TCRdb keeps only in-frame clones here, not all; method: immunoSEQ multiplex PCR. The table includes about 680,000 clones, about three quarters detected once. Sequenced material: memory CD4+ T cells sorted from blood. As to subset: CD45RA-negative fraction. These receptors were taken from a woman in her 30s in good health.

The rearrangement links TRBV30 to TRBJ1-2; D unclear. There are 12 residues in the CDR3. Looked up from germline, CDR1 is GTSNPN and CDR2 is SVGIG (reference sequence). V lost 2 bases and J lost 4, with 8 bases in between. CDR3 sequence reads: CAWSTGIYGYTF. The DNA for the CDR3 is TGTGCCTGGAGTACGGGTATCTATGGCTACACCTTC. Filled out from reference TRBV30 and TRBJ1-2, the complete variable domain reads SQTIHQWPATLVQPVGSPLSLECTVEGTSNPNLYWYRQAAGRGLQLLFYSVGIGQISSEVPQNLSASRPQDRQFILSSKKLLLSDSGFYLCAWSTGIYGYTFGSGTRLTVV.

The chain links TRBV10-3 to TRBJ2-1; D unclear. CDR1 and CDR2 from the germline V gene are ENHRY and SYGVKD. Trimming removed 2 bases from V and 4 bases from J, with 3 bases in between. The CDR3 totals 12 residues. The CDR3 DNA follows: TGTGCCATCAGTGAGCAATACAATGAGCAGTTCTTC. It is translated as CAISEQYNEQFF.

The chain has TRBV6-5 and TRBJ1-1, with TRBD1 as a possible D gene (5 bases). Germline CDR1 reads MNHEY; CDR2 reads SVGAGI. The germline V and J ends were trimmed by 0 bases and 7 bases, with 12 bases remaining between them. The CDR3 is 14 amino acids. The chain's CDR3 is CASSYSTQVVEAFF. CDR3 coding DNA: TGTGCCAGCAGTTACTCGACACAGGTGGTTGAAGCTTTCTTT.

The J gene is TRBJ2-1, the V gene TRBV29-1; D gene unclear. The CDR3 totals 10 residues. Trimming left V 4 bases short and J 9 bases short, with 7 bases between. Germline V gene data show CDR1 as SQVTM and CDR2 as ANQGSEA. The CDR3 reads CSVGGSEQFF. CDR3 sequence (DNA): TGCAGCGTTGGTGGTAGTGAGCAGTTCTTC.

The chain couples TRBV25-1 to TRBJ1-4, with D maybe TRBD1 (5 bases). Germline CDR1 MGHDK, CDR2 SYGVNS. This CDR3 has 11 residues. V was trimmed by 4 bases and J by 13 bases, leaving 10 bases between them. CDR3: CASSAFDRLFF. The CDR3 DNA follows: TGTGCCAGCAGTGCCTTCGACAGACTGTTTTTT.

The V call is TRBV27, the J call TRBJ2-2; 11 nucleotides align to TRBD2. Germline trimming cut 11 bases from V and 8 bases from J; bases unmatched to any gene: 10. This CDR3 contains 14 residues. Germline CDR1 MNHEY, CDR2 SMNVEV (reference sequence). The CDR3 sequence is CAAVSTSGTGELFF. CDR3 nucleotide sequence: TGTGCCGCCGTCTCGACTAGCGGGACTGGGGAGCTGTTTTTT.

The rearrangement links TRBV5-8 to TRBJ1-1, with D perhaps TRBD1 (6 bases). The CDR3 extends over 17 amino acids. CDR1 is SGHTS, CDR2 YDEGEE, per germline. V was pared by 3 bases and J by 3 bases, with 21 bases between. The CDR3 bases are TGTGCCAGCAGCTCGGGATCATGGGGGGGCAGAGACACTGAAGCTTTCTTT. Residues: CASSSGSWGGRDTEAFF.

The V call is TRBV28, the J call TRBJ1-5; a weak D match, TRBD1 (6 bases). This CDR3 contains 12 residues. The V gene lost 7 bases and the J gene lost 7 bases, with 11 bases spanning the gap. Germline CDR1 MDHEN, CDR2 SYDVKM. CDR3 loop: CASKQGWQPQHF. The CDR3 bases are TGTGCCAGCAAACAGGGTTGGCAGCCCCAGCATTTT.

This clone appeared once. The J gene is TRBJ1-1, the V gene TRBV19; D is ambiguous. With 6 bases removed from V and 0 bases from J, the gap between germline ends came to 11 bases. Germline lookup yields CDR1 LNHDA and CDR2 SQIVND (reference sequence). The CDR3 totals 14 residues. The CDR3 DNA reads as TGTGCCAGTAGCCCACATACCCTGAACACTGAAGCTTTCTTT. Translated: CASSPHTLNTEAFF.

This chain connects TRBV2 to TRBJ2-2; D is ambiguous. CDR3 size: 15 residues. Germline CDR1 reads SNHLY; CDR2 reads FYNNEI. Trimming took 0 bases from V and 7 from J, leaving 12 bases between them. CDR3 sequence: CASSEAPGNGGELFF. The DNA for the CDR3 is TGTGCCAGCAGTGAAGCGCCAGGAAACGGCGGGGAGCTGTTTTTT. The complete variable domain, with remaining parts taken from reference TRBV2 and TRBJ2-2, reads EPEVTQTPSHQVTQMGQEVILRCVPISNHLYFYWYRQILGQKVEFLVSFYNNEISEKSEIFDDQFSVERPDGSNFTLKIRSTKLEDSAMYFCASSEAPGNGGELFFGEGSRLTVL.

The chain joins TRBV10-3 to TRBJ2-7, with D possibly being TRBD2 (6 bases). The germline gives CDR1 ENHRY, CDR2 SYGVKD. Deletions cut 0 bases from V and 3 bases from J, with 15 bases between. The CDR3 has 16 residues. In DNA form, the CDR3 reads TGTGCCATCAGTGAGTCGACGGGGCGGGGTCTCTACGAGCAGTACTTC. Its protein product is CAISESTGRGLYEQYF.

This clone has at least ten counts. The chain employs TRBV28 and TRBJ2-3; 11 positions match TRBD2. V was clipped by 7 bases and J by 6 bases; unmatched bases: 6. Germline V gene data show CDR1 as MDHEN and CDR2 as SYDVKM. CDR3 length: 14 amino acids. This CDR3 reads CASNLAGGLDTQYF. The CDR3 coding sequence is TGTGCCAGCAATCTAGCGGGAGGCTTGGATACGCAGTATTTT. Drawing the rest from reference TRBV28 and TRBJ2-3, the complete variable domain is DVKVTQSSRYLVKRTGEKVFLECVQDMDHENMFWYRQDPGLGLRLIYFSYDVKMKEKGDIPEGYSVSREKKERFSLILESASTNQTSMYLCASNLAGGLDTQYFGPGTRLTVL.

DNA of the CDR3: TGTGCCAGCAGCCGACAGAGGAACACTGAAGCTTTCTTT. Translating gives CASSRQRNTEAFF. V and J are TRBV7-2 and TRBJ1-1; a weak D match, TRBD1 (5 bases). V gave up 5 bases and J gave up 1 base, with 8 bases separating them. Germline CDR1 and CDR2: SGHTA and FQGNSA. The length of the CDR3 is 13 residues.

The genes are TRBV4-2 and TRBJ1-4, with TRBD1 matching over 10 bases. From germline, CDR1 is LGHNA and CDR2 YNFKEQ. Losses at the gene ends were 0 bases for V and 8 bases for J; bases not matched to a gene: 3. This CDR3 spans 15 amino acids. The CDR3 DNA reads TGTGCCAGCAGCCAAGATGGGACAGGGGCGGAAAAACTGTTTTTT. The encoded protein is CASSQDGTGAEKLFF.

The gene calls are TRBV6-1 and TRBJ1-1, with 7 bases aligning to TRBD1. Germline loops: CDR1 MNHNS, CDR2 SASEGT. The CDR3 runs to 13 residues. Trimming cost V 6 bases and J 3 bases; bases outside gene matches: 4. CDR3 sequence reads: CASRSGGHTEAFF. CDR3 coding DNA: TGTGCCAGCAGATCAGGGGGACACACTGAAGCTTTCTTT.

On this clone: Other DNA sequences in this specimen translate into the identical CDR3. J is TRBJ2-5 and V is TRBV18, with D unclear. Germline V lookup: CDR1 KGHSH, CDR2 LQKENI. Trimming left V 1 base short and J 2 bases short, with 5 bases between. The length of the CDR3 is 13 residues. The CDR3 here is CASSPRQQETQYF. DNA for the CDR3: TGTGCCAGCTCACCACGGCAGCAAGAGACCCAGTACTTC.

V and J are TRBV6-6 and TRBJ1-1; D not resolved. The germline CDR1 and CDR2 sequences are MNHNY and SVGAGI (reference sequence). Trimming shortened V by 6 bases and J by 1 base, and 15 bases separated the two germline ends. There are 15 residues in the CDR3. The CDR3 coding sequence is TGTGCCAGCAGCAACCGGGCCTACCAGAACACTGAAGCTTTCTTT. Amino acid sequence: CASSNRAYQNTEAFF.

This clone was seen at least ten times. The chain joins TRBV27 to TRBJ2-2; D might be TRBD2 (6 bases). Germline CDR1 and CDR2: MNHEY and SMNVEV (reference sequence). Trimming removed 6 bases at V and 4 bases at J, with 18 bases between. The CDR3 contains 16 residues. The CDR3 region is CASRSRVAEVTGELFF. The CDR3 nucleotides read TGTGCCAGCAGATCACGGGTAGCGGAGGTCACCGGGGAGCTGTTTTTT.

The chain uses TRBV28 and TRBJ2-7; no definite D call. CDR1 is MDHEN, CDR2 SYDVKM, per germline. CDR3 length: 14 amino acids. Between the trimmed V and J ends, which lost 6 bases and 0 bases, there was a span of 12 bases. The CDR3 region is CASRAQTLSYEQYF. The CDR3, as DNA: TGTGCCAGCAGGGCCCAGACACTCTCCTACGAGCAGTACTTC.

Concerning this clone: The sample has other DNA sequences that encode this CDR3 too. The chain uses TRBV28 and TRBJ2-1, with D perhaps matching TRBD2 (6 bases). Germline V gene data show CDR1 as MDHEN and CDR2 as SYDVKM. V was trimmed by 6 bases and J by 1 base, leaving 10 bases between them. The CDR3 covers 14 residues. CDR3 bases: TGTGCCAGCAGCCCCGGGAGTTCCTACAATGAGCAGTTCTTC. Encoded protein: CASSPGSSYNEQFF.

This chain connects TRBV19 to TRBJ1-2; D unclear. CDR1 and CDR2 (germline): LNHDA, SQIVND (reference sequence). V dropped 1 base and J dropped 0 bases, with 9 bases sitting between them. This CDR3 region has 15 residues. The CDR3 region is CASSIGAAANYGYTF. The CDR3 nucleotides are TGTGCCAGTAGTATAGGGGCAGCGGCTAACTATGGCTACACCTTC. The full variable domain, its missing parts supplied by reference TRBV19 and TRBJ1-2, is DGGITQSPKYLFRKEGQNVTLSCEQNLNHDAMYWYRQDPGQGLRLIYYSQIVNDFQKGDIAEGYSVSREKKESFPLTVTSAQKNPTAFYLCASSIGAAANYGYTFGSGTRLTVV.

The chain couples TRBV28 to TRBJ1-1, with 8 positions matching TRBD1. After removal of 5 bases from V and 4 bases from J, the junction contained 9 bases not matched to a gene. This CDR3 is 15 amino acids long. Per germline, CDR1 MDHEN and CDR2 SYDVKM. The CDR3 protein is CASSAQGAGSTEAFF. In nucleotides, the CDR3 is TGTGCCAGCAGTGCGCAGGGGGCGGGGAGCACTGAAGCTTTCTTT.

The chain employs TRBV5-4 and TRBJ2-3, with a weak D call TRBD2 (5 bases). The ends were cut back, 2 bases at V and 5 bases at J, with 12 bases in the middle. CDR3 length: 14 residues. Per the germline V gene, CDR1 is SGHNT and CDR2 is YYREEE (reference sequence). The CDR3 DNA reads TGTGCCAGCAGCTTTAATGTGGGAGAAGATACGCAGTATTTT. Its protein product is CASSFNVGEDTQYF.

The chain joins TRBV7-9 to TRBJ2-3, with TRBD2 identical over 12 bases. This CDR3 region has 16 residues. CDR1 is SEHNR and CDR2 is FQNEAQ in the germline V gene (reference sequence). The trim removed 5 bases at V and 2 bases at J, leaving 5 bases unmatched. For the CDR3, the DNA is TGTGCCAGCAGCACAGGGACTAGCGGGCACACAGATACGCAGTATTTT. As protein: CASSTGTSGHTDTQYF.

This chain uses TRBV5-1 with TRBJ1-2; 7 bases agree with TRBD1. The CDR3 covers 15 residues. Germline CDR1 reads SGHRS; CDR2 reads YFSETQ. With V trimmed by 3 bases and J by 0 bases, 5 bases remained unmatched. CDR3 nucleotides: TGCGCCAGCAGCTGGGGGACAGTAACTAACTATGGCTACACCTTC. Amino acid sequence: CASSWGTVTNYGYTF.

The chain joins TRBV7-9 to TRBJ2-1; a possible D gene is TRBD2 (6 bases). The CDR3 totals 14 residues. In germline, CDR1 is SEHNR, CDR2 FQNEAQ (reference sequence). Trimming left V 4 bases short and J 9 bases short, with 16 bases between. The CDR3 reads CASSSVIRESEQFF. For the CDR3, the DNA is TGTGCCAGCAGCTCCGTAATCCGGGAGAGTGAGCAGTTCTTC.

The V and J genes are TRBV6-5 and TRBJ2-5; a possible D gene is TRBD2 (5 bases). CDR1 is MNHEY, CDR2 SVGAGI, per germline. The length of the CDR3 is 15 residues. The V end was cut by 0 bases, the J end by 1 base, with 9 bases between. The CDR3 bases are TGTGCCAGCAGTTACTCGTCCAGCGGCCAAGAGACCCAGTACTTC. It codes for CASSYSSSGQETQYF.